Only a few counts were recorded for the clone carrying this T cell receptor (beta chain). What it recognizes is unknown. TCRbeta library preparation incorporated unique molecular identifiers. TCRdb re-analysed the PCR reads in MiXCR, keeping a single row per CDR3 protein. Here the sample spans some 830,000 distinct CDR3 sequences, around 15% being singletons. The data derive from a study of T-cell reconstitution after alpha-beta-depleted transplantation in children. Study conclusions and caveats: Newly produced T cells mostly accounted for T-cell counts and diversity one year post-transplant. Several hundred graft clones that had expanded were reportedly the source of alpha-beta T cells about two months after transplant. Some patients' high day-60 TCRbeta diversity was attributed to recipient cells surviving conditioning.

V dropped 3 bases and J dropped 6 bases, with 18 bases sitting between them. The germline V gene encodes CDR1 DFQATT and CDR2 SNEGSKA (reference sequence). The CDR3 is 14 residues long. Sequences were derived from PBMCs, mostly from graft donor cells, sampled 360 days after TCRalphabeta/CD19-depleted stem cell transplant. The chain joins TRBV20-1 to TRBJ2-7; possibly TRBD1 for D (6 bases). This TCR derives from a male patient aged 10 to 17 who had a stem cell transplant for acute lymphoblastic leukemia, so the T cells may come from the graft donor. CDR3 DNA sequence: TGCAGTGCTAGTCTGGGGGCACCATATGGCGAGCAGTACTTC. The encoded protein is CSASLGAPYGEQYF.